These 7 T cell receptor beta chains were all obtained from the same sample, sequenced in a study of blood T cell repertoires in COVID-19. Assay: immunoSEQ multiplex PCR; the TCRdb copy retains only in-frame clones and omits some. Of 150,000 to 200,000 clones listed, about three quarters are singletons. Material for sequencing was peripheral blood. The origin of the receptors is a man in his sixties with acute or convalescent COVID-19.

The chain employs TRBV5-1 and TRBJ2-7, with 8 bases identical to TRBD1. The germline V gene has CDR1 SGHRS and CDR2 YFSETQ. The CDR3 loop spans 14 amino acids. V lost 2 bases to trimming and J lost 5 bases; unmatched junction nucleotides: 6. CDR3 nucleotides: TGCGCCAGCAGCTTAATTCAGGGGGCCGACGAGCAGTACTTC. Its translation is CASSLIQGADEQYF.

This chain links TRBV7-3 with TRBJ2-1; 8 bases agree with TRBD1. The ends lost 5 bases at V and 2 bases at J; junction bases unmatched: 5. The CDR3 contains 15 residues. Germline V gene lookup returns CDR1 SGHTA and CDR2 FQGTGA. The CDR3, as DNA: TGTGCCAGCAGCCGGGGACAGGCGCCCTACAATGAGCAGTTCTTC. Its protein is CASSRGQAPYNEQFF.

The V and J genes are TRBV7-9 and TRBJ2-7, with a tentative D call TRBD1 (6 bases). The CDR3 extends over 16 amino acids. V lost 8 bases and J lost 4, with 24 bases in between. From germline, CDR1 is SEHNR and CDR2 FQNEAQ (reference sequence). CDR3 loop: CASVKGRRDIPYEQYF. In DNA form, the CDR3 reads TGTGCCAGCGTCAAGGGGCGTAGGGACATCCCGTACGAGCAGTACTTC.

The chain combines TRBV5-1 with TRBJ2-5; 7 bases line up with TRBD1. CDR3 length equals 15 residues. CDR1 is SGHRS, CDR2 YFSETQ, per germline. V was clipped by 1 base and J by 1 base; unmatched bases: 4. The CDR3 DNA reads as TGCGCCAGCAGCTTGATGACAGGGATCCAAGAGACCCAGTACTTC. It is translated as CASSLMTGIQETQYF. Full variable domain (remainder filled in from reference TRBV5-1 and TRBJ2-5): KAGVTQTPRYLIKTRGQQVTLSCSPISGHRSVSWYQQTPGQGLQFLFEYFSETQRNKGNFPGRFSGRQFSNSRSEMNVSTLELGDSALYLCASSLMTGIQETQYFGPGTRLLVL.

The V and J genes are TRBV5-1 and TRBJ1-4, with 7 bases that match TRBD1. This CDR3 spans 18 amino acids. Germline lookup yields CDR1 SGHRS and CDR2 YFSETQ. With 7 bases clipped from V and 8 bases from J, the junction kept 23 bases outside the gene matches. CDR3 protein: CASRPPPRDSGIMEKLFF. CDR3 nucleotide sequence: TGCGCCAGCCGACCGCCCCCCCGGGACAGTGGTATTATGGAAAAACTGTTTTTT.

DNA of the CDR3: TGCAGTGCTAGTTCGGCGGGCTCGAACACTGAAGCTTTCTTT. This encodes CSASSAGSNTEAFF. This chain uses TRBV20-1 with TRBJ1-1, with D uncertain. Trimming took 3 bases from V and 1 from J, leaving 12 bases between them. Per the germline V gene, CDR1 is DFQATT and CDR2 is SNEGSKA (reference sequence). The CDR3 totals 14 residues.

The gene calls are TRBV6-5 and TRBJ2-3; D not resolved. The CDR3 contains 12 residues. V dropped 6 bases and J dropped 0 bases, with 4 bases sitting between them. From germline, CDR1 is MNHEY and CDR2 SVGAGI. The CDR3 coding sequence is TGTGCCAGCAGATCTAGCACAGATACGCAGTATTTT. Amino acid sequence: CASRSSTDTQYF.